Listed here are 26 T cell receptor beta chains from one sample, sequenced in a study of cytomegalovirus exposure and HLA in healthy donors. The PCR was carried out with 60 Vbeta primers and 13 Jbeta primers. The method was immunoSEQ multiplex PCR; TCRdb's version includes in-frame clones alone and lacks a portion of them. The table lists about 100,000 clones, 75% of them singletons. The sequencing sample was made of PBMCs. Receptors originate from a man aged 45-65 years in good health and CMV-seronegative.

V gene TRBV28 combines with J gene TRBJ2-7; tentatively, D is TRBD1 (6 bases). Germline loops: CDR1 MDHEN, CDR2 SYDVKM. The CDR3 extends over 12 amino acids. Trimming pared 3 bases from V and 10 bases from J, leaving 13 bases between. The CDR3 region is CASSLSRGGQYF. CDR3 in DNA: TGTGCCAGCAGTTTGTCCAGGGGCGGACAGTACTTC.

The table lists this clone with a few counts. The chain recombines TRBV30 with TRBJ1-3; TRBD1 agrees at 9 bases. The CDR3 has 14 amino acids. Germline V gives CDR1 GTSNPN, CDR2 SVGIG (reference sequence). Losses at the gene ends were 2 bases for V and 2 bases for J; bases not matched to a gene: 1. In nucleotides, the CDR3 is TGTGCCTGGAGTACAGGGGGCGCTGGAAACACCATATATTTT. Its protein product is CAWSTGGAGNTIYF.

The chain carries TRBV15 and TRBJ1-6; D gene uncertain. V was cut by 0 bases and J by 10 bases, with 13 bases left in between. The CDR3 length is 15 residues. Germline V CDR1 and CDR2: LNHNV, YYDKDF (reference sequence). CDR3 in amino acids: CATSRDAAHGSPLHF. In DNA, the CDR3 is TGTGCCACCAGCAGAGATGCAGCACACGGGTCACCCCTCCACTTT.

This clone was seen a few times. The J gene is TRBJ2-7, the V gene TRBV29-1; TRBD1 might be the D (6 bases). The CDR3 spans 13 residues. Trimming took off 6 bases at V and 0 bases at J, with 12 bases between the two ends. The germline V gene encodes CDR1 SQVTM and CDR2 ANQGSEA. The DNA of the CDR3 is TGCAGCGTGGCCTGGGACAACTCCTACGAGCAGTACTTC. It specifies CSVAWDNSYEQYF.

The gene calls are TRBV28 and TRBJ2-3; 7 nucleotides align to TRBD2. The CDR3 spans 13 residues. Losses at the gene ends were 3 bases for V and 3 bases for J; bases not matched to a gene: 0. Germline V gene sequence: CDR1 MDHEN, CDR2 SYDVKM. CDR3 nucleotides: TGTGCCAGCAGTTTGGGGGGGACAGATACGCAGTATTTT. Its protein product is CASSLGGTDTQYF.

This clone was seen more than once but under ten times. The V and J genes are TRBV2 and TRBJ1-1, with D perhaps TRBD1 (6 bases). The CDR3 consists of 13 residues. Trimming took off 10 bases at V and 5 bases at J, with 17 bases between the two ends. Germline-derived CDR1 and CDR2 are SNHLY and FYNNEI. CDR3 nucleotides: TGTGCCACTCAGGTTGAGGGGGAGACTGAAGCTTTCTTT. This gives the protein CATQVEGETEAFF.

V usage is TRBV7-3 and J usage is TRBJ2-6; D is possibly TRBD2 (6 bases). This CDR3 region has 15 residues. Trimming cost V 5 bases and J 1 base, with 9 bases left between them. CDR1 SGHTA and CDR2 FQGTGA come from the germline V gene. The CDR3 nucleotides read TGTGCCAGCAGCCGTGGGAGGTCTGGGGCCAACGTCCTGACTTTC. Translation: CASSRGRSGANVLTF. Supplemented by reference TRBV7-3 and TRBJ2-6, the full variable domain reads GAGVSQTPSNKVTEKGKYVELRCDPISGHTALYWYRQSLGQGPEFLIYFQGTGAADDSGLPNDRFFAVRPEGSVSTLKIQRTERGDSAVYLCASSRGRSGANVLTFGAGSRLTVL.

This sequence joins TRBV6-1 and TRBJ2-4, with TRBD1 identical over 7 bases. Per the germline V gene, CDR1 is MNHNS and CDR2 is SASEGT. The CDR3 covers 13 residues. The V segment lost 5 bases and the J segment 7 bases; nucleotides outside the gene matches: 5. CDR3 coding DNA: TGTGCCAGCAGTACAGGGGCGGTTAACATTCAGTACTTC. Protein sequence: CASSTGAVNIQYF.

A few counts support this clone. The chain is built from TRBV18 and TRBJ2-1; D may be TRBD2 (6 bases). Trimming removed 3 bases from V and 4 bases from J, with 13 bases in between. There are 15 residues in the CDR3. Germline V gene sequence: CDR1 KGHSH, CDR2 LQKENI. The CDR3 protein is CASSPSAGLYNEQFF. The DNA of the CDR3 is TGTGCCAGCTCACCGAGTGCGGGGTTATACAATGAGCAGTTCTTC.

Remarks on this clone: Other nucleotide sequences in the sample specify the same CDR3. This rearrangement joins TRBV28 to TRBJ2-5; D might be TRBD2 (5 bases). The CDR3 covers 14 residues. Trimming took off 6 bases at V and 1 base at J, with 12 bases between the two ends. The germline gives CDR1 MDHEN, CDR2 SYDVKM. CDR3 coding DNA: TGTGCCAGCAGCCTCGGAGGCAGCCAAGAGACCCAGTACTTC. As protein: CASSLGGSQETQYF.

The V call is TRBV28, the J call TRBJ2-6, with TRBD1 matching 10 bases. Losses at the gene ends were 5 bases for V and 1 base for J; bases not matched to a gene: 11. Germline V gene lookup returns CDR1 MDHEN and CDR2 SYDVKM. The CDR3 runs to 19 residues. The CDR3 sequence is CASSPILRQGASGANVLTF. The CDR3 DNA is TGTGCCAGCAGTCCCATCCTTCGACAGGGGGCATCTGGGGCCAACGTCCTGACTTTC. The full variable domain, its missing parts supplied by reference TRBV28 and TRBJ2-6, is DVKVTQSSRYLVKRTGEKVFLECVQDMDHENMFWYRQDPGLGLRLIYFSYDVKMKEKGDIPEGYSVSREKKERFSLILESASTNQTSMYLCASSPILRQGASGANVLTFGAGSRLTVL.

The chain uses TRBV5-1 and TRBJ1-6; D gene unclear. Germline CDR1 and CDR2: SGHRS and YFSETQ. This CDR3 has 16 amino acids. V was clipped by 0 bases and J by 0 bases, with 7 bases between them. CDR3 sequence (DNA): TGCGCCAGCAGCTTGGAGTTGAGCTCCTATAATTCACCCCTCCACTTT. This translates into CASSLELSSYNSPLHF.

The sample holds a few counts of this clone. J is TRBJ1-6 and V is TRBV19, with 9 positions matching TRBD1. The CDR3 consists of 17 residues. V was pared by 6 bases and J by 7 bases, with 13 bases of the junction left unmatched. Germline V gene lookup returns CDR1 LNHDA and CDR2 SQIVND (reference sequence). CDR3 DNA sequence: TGTGCCAGTAGCCCTCCCTTTGGGGGACAGGGAAATTCACCCCTCCACTTT. It encodes CASSPPFGGQGNSPLHF.

This clone was seen more than once but under ten times. The chain links TRBV7-9 to TRBJ1-2, with a possible D match to TRBD1 (6 bases). The CDR3 sequence is 12 residues long. Germline V lookup: CDR1 SEHNR, CDR2 FQNEAQ (reference sequence). V was trimmed by 5 bases and J by 14 bases, leaving 18 bases between them. Here the CDR3 reads CASSTSGHHRTF. Written as DNA, the CDR3 is TGTGCCAGCAGCACTTCGGGACACCATAGGACCTTC.

V and J are TRBV6-1 and TRBJ1-1, with D perhaps matching TRBD1 (6 bases). Germline CDR1 MNHNS, CDR2 SASEGT. The CDR3 covers 13 residues. Trimming removed 8 bases at V and 1 base at J, with 11 bases between. This chain's CDR3 is CASPGDPNTEAFF. In DNA form, the CDR3 reads TGTGCCAGCCCAGGGGACCCGAACACTGAAGCTTTCTTT.

The chain employs TRBV5-4 and TRBJ2-1; 7 bases line up with TRBD1. V lost 3 bases, J lost 9 bases, and 15 bases stayed unmatched. The length of the CDR3 is 16 residues. CDR1 is SGHNT, CDR2 YYREEE, per germline (reference sequence). The CDR3 loop reads CASSWDSGLRAGEQFF. In DNA form, the CDR3 reads TGTGCCAGCAGCTGGGACAGTGGGCTCCGGGCGGGTGAGCAGTTCTTC.

The chain carries TRBV4-3 and TRBJ2-7; 8 positions agree with TRBD2. Germline CDR1 reads LGHNA; CDR2 reads YSLEER. V shed 0 bases, J shed 3 bases, and the junction held 4 bases outside the gene matches. CDR3 length: 15 amino acids. Here the CDR3 reads CASSQEREAHYEQYF. In DNA, the CDR3 is TGCGCCAGCAGCCAAGAGCGGGAGGCTCACTACGAGCAGTACTTC.

The chain recombines TRBV19 with TRBJ2-2; weak D call: TRBD2 (5 bases). In germline, CDR1 is LNHDA, CDR2 SQIVND (reference sequence). V shed 4 bases and J shed 0 bases, with 6 bases lying between them. The CDR3 length is 14 residues. The CDR3 loop reads CASSKAANTGELFF. As DNA, the CDR3 is TGTGCCAGTAGTAAAGCGGCGAACACCGGGGAGCTGTTTTTT. The full variable domain, completed using reference TRBV19 and TRBJ2-2, is DGGITQSPKYLFRKEGQNVTLSCEQNLNHDAMYWYRQDPGQGLRLIYYSQIVNDFQKGDIAEGYSVSREKKESFPLTVTSAQKNPTAFYLCASSKAANTGELFFGEGSRLTVL.

The chain is built from TRBV5-4 and TRBJ2-3; 7 bases fit TRBD2. CDR1 is SGHNT and CDR2 is YYREEE in the germline V gene (reference sequence). The J segment lost 2 bases and the V segment lost 3 bases, leaving 3 bases of the junction unmatched. This CDR3 is built from 14 residues. The CDR3 sequence is CASSSAGTTDTQYF. DNA of the CDR3: TGTGCCAGCAGCTCAGCGGGAACCACAGATACGCAGTATTTT.

This clone was counted a single time. The chain carries TRBV2 and TRBJ1-4; D is uncertain. The V gene lost 8 bases and the J gene lost 1 base, with 11 bases spanning the gap. Germline CDR1 is SNHLY and CDR2 is FYNNEI. CDR3 length: 14 residues. For the CDR3, the DNA is TGTGCCAGCTCTCTCGGAGTAACTAATGAAAAACTGTTTTTT. This gives the protein CASSLGVTNEKLFF.

J is TRBJ2-1 and V is TRBV15; 15 bases fit TRBD2. Germline V gene data show CDR1 as LNHNV and CDR2 as YYDKDF (reference sequence). The junction had 6 bases not matched to a gene; V was cut back by 4 bases and J by 2 bases. CDR3 length: 18 residues. The CDR3 coding sequence is TGTGCCACCAGCAAAGGACTAGCGGGGGGGTTTGCCTACAATGAGCAGTTCTTC. Its translation is CATSKGLAGGFAYNEQFF.

This clone was counted between two and nine times. This chain connects TRBV27 to TRBJ2-5; 10 bases map to TRBD1. CDR3 size: 15 residues. V gave up 4 bases and J gave up 1 base; unmatched junction bases: 3. Germline loops: CDR1 MNHEY, CDR2 SMNVEV (reference sequence). CDR3 bases: TGTGCCAGCAGTTCGACAGGGGGCGGCCAAGAGACCCAGTACTTC. Amino acid sequence: CASSSTGGGQETQYF.

The genes are TRBV28 and TRBJ1-1, with D tentatively TRBD1 (5 bases). The germline V and J ends were trimmed by 8 bases and 0 bases, with 19 bases remaining between them. This CDR3 is built from 16 residues. The germline V gene encodes CDR1 MDHEN and CDR2 SYDVKM. The DNA of the CDR3 is TGTGCCAGCCAGGGTACGGCGGGACGGCTGAACACTGAAGCTTTCTTT. Translated, it gives CASQGTAGRLNTEAFF.

The sample holds a few counts of this clone. V and J are TRBV23-1 and TRBJ1-5; 7 bases map to TRBD1. TRBV23-1 is filed as an ORF, its function uncertain. This CDR3 is 14 amino acids long. The V and J ends lost 7 bases and 4 bases, in that order; junction bases with no gene match: 7. The CDR3 DNA sequence: TGCGCCAGCACAAAACAGGGGTCGAATCAGCCCCAGCATTTT. Its protein product is CASTKQGSNQPQHF.

The genes are TRBV5-1 and TRBJ1-3; weak D call: TRBD1 (5 bases). Trimming took off 0 bases at V and 3 bases at J, with 13 bases between the two ends. This CDR3 spans 16 amino acids. CDR1 SGHRS and CDR2 YFSETQ come from the germline V gene. DNA for the CDR3: TGCGCCAGCAGCTTGGTGGGACTTCAAAGTGGAAACACCATATATTTT. It translates to CASSLVGLQSGNTIYF.

V gene TRBV19 combines with J gene TRBJ1-1; D might be TRBD1 (6 bases). Germline V gene sequence: CDR1 LNHDA, CDR2 SQIVND (reference sequence). V was pared by 9 bases and J by 0 bases, with 17 bases between. The CDR3 covers 15 residues. DNA for the CDR3: TGTGCCAGCCTAGCCCCGGGACACCTGAACACTGAAGCTTTCTTT. This translates into CASLAPGHLNTEAFF.